These 20 T cell receptor beta chains originate from one sample sequenced in a study of blood T cell repertoires in COVID-19. Profiled with immunoSEQ multiplex PCR; TCRdb holds only in-frame clones, not every one. The sample includes around 200,000 clones, around 87% of them seen just once. The sequenced material came from peripheral blood. These receptors came from a middle-aged man with active or convalescent COVID-19.

V usage is TRBV6-6 and J usage is TRBJ2-3; tentative D call: TRBD2 (5 bases). The CDR3 is 13 residues long. From germline, CDR1 is MNHNY and CDR2 SVGAGI (reference sequence). Trimming shortened V by 10 bases and J by 3 bases, and 14 bases separated the two germline ends. The CDR3 nucleotides read TGTGCCACCGCTCGGGGTCGGACAGATACGCAGTATTTT. This encodes CATARGRTDTQYF.

The chain combines TRBV4-1 with TRBJ2-7; weak D call: TRBD1 (6 bases). Per the germline V gene, CDR1 is MGHRA and CDR2 is YSYEKL. CDR3 length: 15 residues. The V gene lost 0 bases and the J gene lost 2 bases, with 11 bases spanning the gap. CDR3 DNA: TGCGCCAGCAGCCAAGATTACAGGGAGACCTACGAGCAGTACTTC. Translating it yields CASSQDYRETYEQYF.

The chain has TRBV6-2 or TRBV6-3 and TRBJ2-7, with D possibly matching TRBD2 (5 bases). V was pared by 2 bases and J by 5 bases, with 7 bases between. The germline CDR1 and CDR2 sequences are MNHEY and SVGEGT. This CDR3 is built from 12 residues. The CDR3 spells CASSYRDNEQYF. CDR3 nucleotide sequence: TGTGCCAGCAGTTACCGGGATAACGAGCAGTACTTC.

The chain carries TRBV2 and TRBJ1-1; D remains unclear. CDR3 length equals 17 residues. The germline V and J ends were trimmed by 0 bases and 4 bases, with 18 bases remaining between them. Germline lookup yields CDR1 SNHLY and CDR2 FYNNEI. CDR3 sequence: CASSEARGTFKSTEAFF. The DNA of the CDR3 is TGTGCCAGCAGTGAAGCGCGCGGCACCTTTAAATCCACTGAAGCTTTCTTT.

This clone was found once. V usage is TRBV3-1 (or the pseudogene TRBV3-2) and J usage is TRBJ1-4; 7 bases are a match to TRBD1. The CDR3 totals 15 residues. The ends lost 3 bases at V and 4 bases at J; junction bases unmatched: 5. Germline V CDR1 and CDR2: LGHDT, YNNKEL (reference sequence). The CDR3: CASSQRGQYNEKLFF. The CDR3 DNA reads as TGTGCCAGCAGCCAGCGGGGACAGTATAATGAAAAACTGTTTTTT.

The gene calls are TRBV19 and TRBJ1-1; D uncertain. Germline V lookup: CDR1 LNHDA, CDR2 SQIVND (reference sequence). V was shortened by 6 bases and J by 1 base, with 6 bases between the two germline ends. The length of the CDR3 is 12 residues. CDR3: CASRESNTEAFF. The CDR3 DNA follows: TGTGCCAGTAGGGAGTCGAACACTGAAGCTTTCTTT.

In its sample, this clone was seen once. This rearrangement joins TRBV10-1 to TRBJ2-5; TRBD2 matches 8 bases. This CDR3 comprises 15 residues. The germline V gene encodes CDR1 WNHNN and CDR2 SYGVQD (reference sequence). The V segment lost 6 bases and the J segment 3 bases; nucleotides outside the gene matches: 9. CDR3 nucleotides: TGCGCCAGCAGCTCGACTAGCGATCCCAAAGAGACCCAGTACTTC. It encodes CASSSTSDPKETQYF.

V and J are TRBV28 and TRBJ1-1; 7 positions agree with TRBD1. Germline-derived CDR1 and CDR2 are MDHEN and SYDVKM. V shed 5 bases, J shed 0 bases, and the junction held 6 bases outside the gene matches. There are 15 residues in the CDR3. The CDR3 nucleotides are TGTGCCAGCAGTGCTCCGGGACAGATGAACACTGAAGCTTTCTTT. Amino acids: CASSAPGQMNTEAFF.

The CDR3 DNA is TGTGCCAGCAGCTCGCCACAGGGACTAGGCGGCACAGATACGCAGTATTTT. Translation gives CASSSPQGLGGTDTQYF. The rearrangement joins TRBV7-3 to TRBJ2-3, with 8 bases that match TRBD2. After removal of 4 bases from V and 1 base from J, the junction contained 10 bases not matched to a gene. This CDR3 comprises 17 residues. CDR1 is SGHTA, CDR2 FQGTGA, per germline.

This clone has a handful of counts. The chain is built from TRBV25-1 and TRBJ1-1; D may be TRBD1 (6 bases). V lost 5 bases and J lost 3, with 13 bases in between. Germline V gene sequence: CDR1 MGHDK, CDR2 SYGVNS. This CDR3 region has 14 residues. In DNA form, the CDR3 reads TGTGCCAGCAGTTCATGGACAGCTCACACTGAAGCTTTCTTT. Residues: CASSSWTAHTEAFF. The whole variable domain, remainder taken from reference TRBV25-1 and TRBJ1-1, is EADIYQTPRYLVIGTGKKITLECSQTMGHDKMYWYQQDPGMELHLIHYSYGVNSTEKGDLSSESTVSRIRTEHFPLTLESARPSHTSQYLCASSSWTAHTEAFFGQGTRLTVV.

This sequence joins TRBV28 and TRBJ1-3, with D uncertain. CDR3 length: 12 amino acids. Germline CDR1 reads MDHEN; CDR2 reads SYDVKM. Trimming left V 6 bases short and J 7 bases short, with 10 bases between. CDR3 protein: CASSLGWNTIYF. The CDR3 bases are TGTGCCAGCAGCCTAGGTTGGAACACCATATATTTT.

The chain combines TRBV18 with TRBJ2-5; TRBD2 matches at 8 bases. Germline CDR1 and CDR2: KGHSH and LQKENI. The CDR3 length is 15 residues. V dropped 1 base and J dropped 5; count of bases not matched to a gene: 6. CDR3 in amino acids: CASSPRTPGGETQYF. CDR3 sequence (DNA): TGTGCCAGCTCACCACGTACCCCGGGGGGGGAGACCCAGTACTTC.

This chain joins TRBV25-1 and TRBJ2-7; TRBD1 is a possible D gene (5 bases). The V gene's germline CDR1 is MGHDK and CDR2 SYGVNS. Trimming shortened V by 2 bases and J by 5 bases, and 19 bases separated the two germline ends. The CDR3 contains 16 residues. DNA for the CDR3: TGTGCCAGCAGTGAAGTTCAGGGCAGGGTAAAGGACGAGCAGTACTTC. It is translated as CASSEVQGRVKDEQYF.

This sequence joins TRBV5-1 and TRBJ1-1; 7 bases are shared with TRBD1. The length of the CDR3 is 14 residues. The germline gives CDR1 SGHRS, CDR2 YFSETQ. The trim removed 4 bases at V and 7 bases at J, leaving 10 bases unmatched. CDR3 DNA sequence: TGCGCCAGCAGCATAGGACAGGTTGACGTTGAAGCTTTCTTT. It codes for CASSIGQVDVEAFF.

The V gene is TRBV19, the J gene TRBJ1-5; no reliable D call. Trimming cost V 6 bases and J 0 bases, with 9 bases left between them. CDR1 LNHDA and CDR2 SQIVND come from the germline V gene (reference sequence). The CDR3 contains 14 residues. This CDR3 is CASRRKLSNQPQHF. DNA of the CDR3: TGTGCCAGTAGGAGGAAACTTAGCAATCAGCCCCAGCATTTT.

The chain recombines TRBV28 with TRBJ2-3, with a weak D call TRBD2 (6 bases). Germline V lookup: CDR1 MDHEN, CDR2 SYDVKM. This CDR3 spans 15 amino acids. The V and J ends lost 3 bases and 6 bases respectively, with 16 bases between them. The CDR3 nucleotides are TGTGCCAGCAGTTTCGGAGGGGATGATCTTGATACGCAGTATTTT. It yields the protein CASSFGGDDLDTQYF.

This chain connects TRBV27 to TRBJ1-5, with 8 nucleotides matching TRBD1. J lost 5 bases, V lost 8 bases, and 5 bases had no gene match. This CDR3 has 13 amino acids. The germline V gene has CDR1 MNHEY and CDR2 SMNVEV (reference sequence). CDR3 nucleotides: TGTGCCAGCGGGGACAGGTTCGATCAGCCCCAGCATTTT. Translation: CASGDRFDQPQHF.

The chain recombines TRBV9 with TRBJ1-3; D possibly corresponds to TRBD1 (6 bases). V was clipped by 4 bases and J by 3 bases, with 20 bases between them. Germline assignment: CDR1 SGDLS and CDR2 YYNGEE. The CDR3 runs to 17 residues. The CDR3 nucleotides are TGTGCCAGCAGCTCGGGAGGCGGGACACACATTGGAAACACCATATATTTT. The encoded protein is CASSSGGGTHIGNTIYF.

The chain combines TRBV5-1 with TRBJ1-4; D is unclear. CDR3 size: 14 residues. Trimming cost V 0 bases and J 4 bases, with 7 bases left between them. Per the germline V gene, CDR1 is SGHRS and CDR2 is YFSETQ. The CDR3 DNA reads as TGCGCCAGCAGCTTGGACACTAATAATGAAAAACTGTTTTTT. This translates into CASSLDTNNEKLFF.

This chain links TRBV5-5 with TRBJ2-7; D might be TRBD2 (5 bases). Trimming shortened V by 0 bases and J by 3 bases, and 13 bases separated the two germline ends. Germline CDR1 SGHKS, CDR2 YYEKEE (reference sequence). The CDR3 totals 15 residues. CDR3 nucleotides: TGTGCCAGCAGCTTGGGTTCGGAGGCCCGCTACGAGCAGTACTTC. Translating it yields CASSLGSEARYEQYF.